These 25 T cell receptor beta chains came from one sample sequenced in a study of blood T cells in healthy people across ages. Together with a sample-barcoded 5' primer, a J-beta primer mix was included in a second PCR lasting roughly 6 to 12 cycles. Each CDR3 protein is one row after TCRdb ran MiXCR on the 5' RACE reads. The table lists 350,000 to 450,000 distinct CDR3 sequences, 50% to 60% of them singletons. Input material: blood. Receptors originate from a man aged 60 to 69 in good health.

This rearrangement joins TRBV7-2 to TRBJ2-7; no clear D gene. CDR3 length: 14 residues. Germline CDR1 SGHTA, CDR2 FQGNSA. V lost 4 bases to trimming and J lost 4 bases, with 14 bases between them. CDR3 coding DNA: TGTGCCAGCAGCTCGTACGCAGGTCTTTACGAGCAGTACTTC. It specifies CASSSYAGLYEQYF.

The V call is TRBV5-1, the J call TRBJ2-7; 8 nucleotides match TRBD1. This CDR3 is 15 amino acids long. J gave up 0 bases and V 4 bases, and 6 bases lay outside the gene matches. From germline, CDR1 is SGHRS and CDR2 YFSETQ. This chain's CDR3 is CASSVDRGRSYEQYF. The DNA for the CDR3 is TGCGCCAGCAGCGTAGACAGGGGCCGCTCCTACGAGCAGTACTTC.

This chain connects TRBV30 to TRBJ2-5; 13 positions match TRBD2. Germline V CDR1 and CDR2: GTSNPN, SVGIG (reference sequence). This CDR3 is 13 amino acids long. V trimming: 7 bases; J trimming: 5 bases; junction bases outside the gene matches: 4. As DNA, the CDR3 is TGTGCCTTGAGACTAGCGGGGGGCGAGACCCAGTACTTC. Protein sequence: CALRLAGGETQYF.

The rearrangement links TRBV24-1 to TRBJ2-7; 9 bases align to TRBD1. The germline gives CDR1 KGHDR, CDR2 SFDVKD. V trimming: 3 bases; J trimming: 2 bases; junction bases outside the gene matches: 1. The CDR3 consists of 14 residues. The CDR3 protein is CATSDRDRAYEQYF. In DNA form, the CDR3 reads TGTGCCACCAGTGATCGGGACAGGGCCTACGAGCAGTACTTC.

In DNA, the CDR3 is TGCGCCAGCAGCTTTAACGACGGGGACAGGGCGAGGAAGACCCAGTACTTC. Protein sequence: CASSFNDGDRARKTQYF. This rearrangement joins TRBV5-1 to TRBJ2-5; TRBD1 agrees at 9 bases. The V segment lost 2 bases and the J segment 6 bases; nucleotides outside the gene matches: 14. Germline V gene lookup returns CDR1 SGHRS and CDR2 YFSETQ. CDR3 length: 17 residues.

The chain links TRBV5-1 to TRBJ2-1; D ambiguous. Trimming took off 5 bases at V and 1 base at J, with 13 bases between the two ends. In germline, CDR1 is SGHRS, CDR2 YFSETQ. This CDR3 is built from 15 residues. The CDR3 sequence: CASRSSPGSYNEQFF. The CDR3, as DNA: TGCGCCAGCAGGTCCTCACCCGGGTCCTACAATGAGCAGTTCTTC.

The V gene is TRBV20-1, the J gene TRBJ1-2; D gene unclear. V gave up 3 bases and J gave up 1 base, with 12 bases separating them. Germline CDR1 DFQATT, CDR2 SNEGSKA (reference sequence). The CDR3 has 14 residues. CDR3 sequence reads: CSASGRTDNYGYTF. In DNA, the CDR3 is TGCAGTGCTAGTGGGCGGACCGATAACTATGGCTACACCTTC.

This clonotype was seen a handful of times. The V call is TRBV7-2, the J call TRBJ2-5, with 8 bases that match TRBD2. TRBJ2-7 explains the end of the DNA better; the J call may be wrong. Germline loops: CDR1 SGHTA, CDR2 FQGNSA. The CDR3 length is 15 residues. CDR3: CASSPMDSGAYEQYF. In DNA, the CDR3 is TGTGCCAGCAGCCCCATGGATAGCGGGGCCTACGAGCAGTACTTC.

This rearrangement joins TRBV20-1 to TRBJ2-5; D may be TRBD2 (7 bases). The CDR3 has 15 amino acids. Germline assignment: CDR1 DFQATT and CDR2 SNEGSKA (reference sequence). Between the trimmed V and J ends, which lost 7 bases and 1 base, there was a span of 19 bases. CDR3 amino acids: CSGGTGRGLQETQYF. In DNA form, the CDR3 reads TGCAGTGGGGGCACGGGGCGGGGGCTCCAAGAGACCCAGTACTTC.

This clonotype was seen at least ten times. The rearrangement links TRBV10-3 to TRBJ2-5, with D tentatively TRBD1 (5 bases). V lost 4 bases and J lost 1, with 7 bases in between. Germline CDR1 and CDR2: ENHRY and SYGVKD. The CDR3 contains 13 residues. This CDR3 is CAISGTPQETQYF. In DNA, the CDR3 is TGTGCCATCAGTGGGACACCCCAAGAGACCCAGTACTTC.

The chain uses TRBV9 and TRBJ2-1, with D possibly TRBD1 on 6 matching bases. The CDR3 runs 14 residues. Trimming took 2 bases from V and 4 from J, leaving 10 bases between them. Germline V lookup: CDR1 SGDLS, CDR2 YYNGEE. DNA for the CDR3: TGTGCCAGCAGCGTGGACAGTCGATACAATGAGCAGTTCTTC. As protein: CASSVDSRYNEQFF.

A note on this clonotype: A read error may explain this, as a much larger clone is one base away. The chain recombines TRBV20-1 with TRBJ2-3, with D possibly being TRBD1 (6 bases). Germline V lookup: CDR1 DFQATT, CDR2 SNEGSKA (reference sequence). The CDR3 has 14 amino acids. Trimming stripped 3 bases from V and 1 base from J, with 11 bases between. The CDR3 sequence: CSARVGAGTDTQYF. The CDR3 region has the DNA TGCAGTGCTAGGGTGGGGGCGGGCACAGATACGCAGTATTTT.

The chain links TRBV4-3 to TRBJ2-3; TRBD2 might be the D (7 bases). The germline V gene has CDR1 LGHNA and CDR2 YSLEER. V shed 2 bases and J shed 4 bases, with 13 bases lying between them. The CDR3 spans 15 residues. Here the CDR3 DNA reads TGCGCCAGCAGCCAAATTGGGGGGGCAGCAGATACGCAGTATTTT. Protein product: CASSQIGGAADTQYF.

The chain couples TRBV7-2 to TRBJ2-5; a possible D gene is TRBD1 (6 bases). CDR1 and CDR2 from the germline V gene are SGHTA and FQGNSA. The CDR3 runs 15 residues. V was cut by 8 bases and J by 3 bases, with 19 bases left in between. The CDR3 reads CASGSGVAFKETQYF. In DNA, the CDR3 is TGTGCCAGCGGTTCAGGGGTTGCCTTTAAAGAGACCCAGTACTTC. Variable domain in full (rest from reference TRBV7-2 and TRBJ2-5): GAGVSQSPSNKVTEKGKDVELRCDPISGHTALYWYRQSLGQGLEFLIYFQGNSAPDKSGLPSDRFSAERTGGSVSTLTIQRTQQEDSAVYLCASGSGVAFKETQYFGPGTRLLVL.

V is TRBV4-2 and J is TRBJ2-7; possible D gene TRBD2, 7 bases. Germline lookup yields CDR1 LGHNA and CDR2 YNFKEQ. The CDR3 is made up of 16 amino acids. Trimming left V 1 base short and J 7 bases short, with 20 bases between. CDR3 sequence reads: CASSQAVGGGGGEQYF. The CDR3 DNA sequence: TGTGCCAGCAGCCAAGCAGTTGGGGGGGGCGGAGGAGAGCAGTACTTC.

The chain joins TRBV5-1 to TRBJ2-6; 8 nucleotides line up with TRBD1. The CDR3 is 18 amino acids. The J segment lost 0 bases and the V segment lost 4 bases, leaving 9 bases of the junction unmatched. Germline CDR1 reads SGHRS; CDR2 reads YFSETQ. The CDR3 is CASSGTGGRGSGANVLTF. CDR3 DNA: TGCGCCAGCAGCGGGACAGGAGGCAGGGGCTCTGGGGCCAACGTCCTGACTTTC.

This chain joins TRBV5-4 and TRBJ1-1; 10 bases map to TRBD1. V dropped 0 bases and J dropped 11; count of bases not matched to a gene: 7. The CDR3 consists of 14 residues. The germline V gene has CDR1 SGHNT and CDR2 YYREEE (reference sequence). In DNA, the CDR3 is TGTGCCAGCAGCTTGGGTCGACAGGGGGCGGAGGCTTTCTTT. Translating gives CASSLGRQGAEAFF.

This clonotype was recorded only once. The chain is built from TRBV5-1 and TRBJ2-1, with D perhaps TRBD1 (6 bases). The CDR3 runs to 15 residues. CDR1 is SGHRS, CDR2 YFSETQ, per germline. The ends were cut back, 6 bases at V and 0 bases at J, with 13 bases in the middle. The CDR3 DNA is TGCGCCAGCACAAAGGACAGCAGCTCCTACAATGAGCAGTTCTTC. Its protein is CASTKDSSSYNEQFF. Full variable domain (missing parts from reference TRBV5-1 and TRBJ2-1): KAGVTQTPRYLIKTRGQQVTLSCSPISGHRSVSWYQQTPGQGLQFLFEYFSETQRNKGNFPGRFSGRQFSNSRSEMNVSTLELGDSALYLCASTKDSSSYNEQFFGPGTRLTVL.

This clonotype was seen only a few times. This chain uses TRBV10-2 with TRBJ2-4, with D maybe TRBD2 (5 bases). The V end was cut by 2 bases, the J end by 13 bases, with 18 bases between. CDR3 length: 14 residues. Germline V lookup: CDR1 WSHSY, CDR2 SAAADI. In nucleotides, the CDR3 is TGCGCCAGCAGTGAGCCGTCGATATGGTGGGAGCAGTACTTC. This sequence encodes CASSEPSIWWEQYF.

As concerns this clonotype: One end of the junction is discordant with germline, which a read error may explain. In DNA, the CDR3 is TGTGCCAGCAGACCCGGACAGACACGGGCCTACAGTGAGCAGTTCTTC. This translates into CASRPGQTRAYSEQFF. The chain couples TRBV6-5 to TRBJ2-1; a weak D match, TRBD1 (6 bases). The CDR3 consists of 16 residues. Germline lookup yields CDR1 MNHEY and CDR2 SVGAGI.

This clonotype has a handful of counts. The chain is built from TRBV6-4 and TRBJ2-3; no definite D call. Trimming pared 4 bases from V and 5 bases from J, leaving 10 bases between. From germline, CDR1 is MRHNA and CDR2 SNTAGT. The CDR3 spans 13 residues. CDR3 loop: CASSVGRGDTQYF. CDR3 nucleotide sequence: TGTGCCAGCAGTGTAGGGCGAGGAGATACGCAGTATTTT.

This clonotype has only one observation. The gene calls are TRBV29-1 and TRBJ2-1; 10 bases map to TRBD2. The ends lost 4 bases at V and 4 bases at J; junction bases unmatched: 4. Germline V gene sequence: CDR1 SQVTM, CDR2 ANQGSEA. This CDR3 region has 14 residues. CDR3 DNA: TGCAGCGTTGGTAGCGGGGGGCTATACAATGAGCAGTTCTTC. It translates to CSVGSGGLYNEQFF.

Many counts were recorded for this clonotype. The rearrangement links TRBV6-5 to TRBJ2-3; no clear D. V lost 0 bases, J lost 2 bases, and 12 bases lay in between. CDR1 is MNHEY and CDR2 is SVGAGI in the germline V gene. The CDR3 has 16 residues. The DNA for the CDR3 is TGTGCCAGCAGTTACTCGATTGTAGGCACCACAGATACGCAGTATTTT. It translates to CASSYSIVGTTDTQYF.

In DNA form, the CDR3 reads TGCAGTGCTAGAGGTGGGACAGATTATAATTCACCCCTCCACTTT. Amino acid sequence: CSARGGTDYNSPLHF. The V call is TRBV20-1, the J call TRBJ1-6; TRBD1 agrees at 7 bases. Germline CDR1 is DFQATT and CDR2 is SNEGSKA (reference sequence). The CDR3 runs to 15 residues. V shed 1 base, J shed 4 bases, and the junction held 4 bases outside the gene matches.

The chain joins TRBV6-5 to TRBJ2-3, with a tentative D call TRBD1 (5 bases). CDR3 length: 15 residues. V was trimmed by 6 bases and J by 1 base, leaving 14 bases between them. Germline CDR1 reads MNHEY; CDR2 reads SVGAGI. CDR3 bases: TGTGCCAGCAGGTCCAGGGTGGCCGGCACAGATACGCAGTATTTT. It yields the protein CASRSRVAGTDTQYF.